A single sample gave rise to the 6 T cell receptor beta chains below, sequenced in a study of cytomegalovirus exposure and HLA in healthy donors. The PCR had 60 Vbeta and 13 Jbeta primers. Sequencing used immunoSEQ multiplex PCR; TCRdb keeps in-frame clones, though not all of them. The repertoire holds 150,000 to 200,000 clones, with roughly 75% as singletons. The material sequenced was PBMCs. The receptor set was obtained from a male donor in good health and CMV-seronegative.

The chain carries TRBV7-2 and TRBJ1-1; the D is unclear. V was trimmed by 5 bases and J by 4 bases, leaving 11 bases between them. CDR1 SGHTA and CDR2 FQGNSA come from the germline V gene. There are 13 residues in the CDR3. CDR3 loop: CASSMRDGTEAFF. As DNA, the CDR3 is TGTGCCAGCAGCATGAGGGATGGCACTGAAGCTTTCTTT.

The chain carries TRBV28 and TRBJ2-7; TRBD2 aligns across 16 bases. After removal of 6 bases from V and 6 bases from J, the junction contained 11 bases not matched to a gene. The CDR3 runs 17 residues. Germline CDR1 reads MDHEN; CDR2 reads SYDVKM. In DNA form, the CDR3 reads TGTGCCAGCAGCCTAGCCGGGACTAGCGGGAGGGCCGGCGAGCAGTACTTC. Translating it yields CASSLAGTSGRAGEQYF.

The chain is built from TRBV5-1 and TRBJ1-4, with a possible D match to TRBD1 (5 bases). There are 13 residues in the CDR3. CDR1 and CDR2 (germline): SGHRS, YFSETQ. Trimming stripped 2 bases from V and 7 bases from J, with 9 bases between. CDR3 DNA: TGCGCCAGCAGCTTCGGGCAGGGTGAAAAACTGTTTTTT. It encodes CASSFGQGEKLFF.

This chain joins TRBV18 and TRBJ1-5; 8 bases fit TRBD1. This CDR3 is 16 amino acids long. Trimming at V came to 3 bases and at J to 7 bases, leaving 11 bases not matched to a gene. In germline, CDR1 is KGHSH, CDR2 LQKENI. In DNA, the CDR3 is TGTGCCAGCTCACCTTCCCTCAGGGGGCAAGGGCAGCCCCAGCATTTT. Its protein is CASSPSLRGQGQPQHF.

The J gene is TRBJ2-1, the V gene TRBV18; 15 nucleotides line up with TRBD2. J gave up 6 bases and V 5 bases, and 5 bases lay outside the gene matches. Germline V gene data show CDR1 as KGHSH and CDR2 as LQKENI. The CDR3 totals 16 residues. Written as DNA, the CDR3 is TGTGCCAGCTCATCTCCGGGACTAGCGGGGGGCAATGAGCAGTTCTTC. Translating gives CASSSPGLAGGNEQFF.

The chain uses TRBV18 and TRBJ2-3; 8 nucleotides line up with TRBD2. V shed 8 bases and J 5 bases; nucleotides not matched to a gene: 9. The CDR3 has 14 amino acids. The germline V gene has CDR1 KGHSH and CDR2 LQKENI. In nucleotides, the CDR3 is TGTGCCAGCCCACGAGCGGGAGCGGGAGATACGCAGTATTTT. It translates to CASPRAGAGDTQYF. Supplemented by reference TRBV18 and TRBJ2-3, the full variable domain reads NAGVMQNPRHLVRRRGQEARLRCSPMKGHSHVYWYRQLPEEGLKFMVYLQKENIIDESGMPKERFSAEFPKEGPSILRIQQVVRGDSAAYFCASPRAGAGDTQYFGPGTRLTVL.